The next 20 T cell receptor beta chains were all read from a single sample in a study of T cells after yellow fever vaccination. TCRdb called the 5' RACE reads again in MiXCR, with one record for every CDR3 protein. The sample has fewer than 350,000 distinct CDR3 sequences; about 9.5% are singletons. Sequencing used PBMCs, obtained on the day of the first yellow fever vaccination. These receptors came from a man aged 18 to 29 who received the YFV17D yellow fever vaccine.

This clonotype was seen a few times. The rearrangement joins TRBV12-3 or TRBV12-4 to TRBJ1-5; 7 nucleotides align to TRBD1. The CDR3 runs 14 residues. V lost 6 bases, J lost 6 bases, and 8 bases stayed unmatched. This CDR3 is CASSLDRASQPQHF. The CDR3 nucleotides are TGTGCCAGCAGCCTTGACAGGGCGAGTCAGCCCCAGCATTTT.

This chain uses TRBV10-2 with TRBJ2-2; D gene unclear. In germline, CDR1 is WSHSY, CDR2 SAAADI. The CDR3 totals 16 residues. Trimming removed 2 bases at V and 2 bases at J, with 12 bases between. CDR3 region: CASSEVGRKNTGELFF. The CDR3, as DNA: TGCGCCAGCAGTGAGGTCGGTAGGAAAAACACCGGGGAGCTGTTTTTT.

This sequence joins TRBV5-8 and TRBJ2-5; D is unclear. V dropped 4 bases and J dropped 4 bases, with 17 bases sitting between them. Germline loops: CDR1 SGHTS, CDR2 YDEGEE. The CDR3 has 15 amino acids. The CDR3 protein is CASSPEIYFTETQYF. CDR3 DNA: TGTGCCAGCAGCCCCGAGATCTACTTCACAGAGACCCAGTACTTC.

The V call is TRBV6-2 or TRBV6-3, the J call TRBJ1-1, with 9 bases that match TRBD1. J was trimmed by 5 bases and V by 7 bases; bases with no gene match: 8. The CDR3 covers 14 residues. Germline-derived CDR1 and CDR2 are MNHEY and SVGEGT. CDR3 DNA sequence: TGTGCCAGCAAACGGGACAGGGAATGGACTGAAGCTTTCTTT. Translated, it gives CASKRDREWTEAFF.

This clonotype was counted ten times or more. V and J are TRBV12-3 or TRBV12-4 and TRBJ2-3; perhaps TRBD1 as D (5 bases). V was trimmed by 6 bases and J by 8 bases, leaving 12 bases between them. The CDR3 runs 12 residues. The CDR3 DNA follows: TGTGCCAGCAGGGCAGGGCACGGTACGCAGTATTTT. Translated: CASRAGHGTQYF.

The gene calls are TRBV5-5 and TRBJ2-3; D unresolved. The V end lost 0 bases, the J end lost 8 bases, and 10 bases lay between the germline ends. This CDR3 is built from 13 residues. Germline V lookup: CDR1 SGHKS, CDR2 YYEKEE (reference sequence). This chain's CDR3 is CASSLGLHGTQYF. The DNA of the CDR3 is TGTGCCAGCAGCTTGGGCCTCCACGGTACGCAGTATTTT.

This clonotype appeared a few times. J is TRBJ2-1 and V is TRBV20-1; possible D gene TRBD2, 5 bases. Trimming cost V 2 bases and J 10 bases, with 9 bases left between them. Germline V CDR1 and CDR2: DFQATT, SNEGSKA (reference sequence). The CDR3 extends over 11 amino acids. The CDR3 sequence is CSARYSGEQFF. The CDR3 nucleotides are TGCAGTGCTAGATATTCGGGGGAGCAGTTCTTC.

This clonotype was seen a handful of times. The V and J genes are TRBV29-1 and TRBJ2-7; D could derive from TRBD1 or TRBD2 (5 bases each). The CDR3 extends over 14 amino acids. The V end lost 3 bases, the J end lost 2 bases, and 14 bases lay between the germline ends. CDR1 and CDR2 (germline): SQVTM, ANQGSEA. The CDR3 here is CSVEWKGDPYEQYV. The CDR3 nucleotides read TGCAGCGTTGAGTGGAAAGGGGACCCCTACGAGCAGTACGTC.

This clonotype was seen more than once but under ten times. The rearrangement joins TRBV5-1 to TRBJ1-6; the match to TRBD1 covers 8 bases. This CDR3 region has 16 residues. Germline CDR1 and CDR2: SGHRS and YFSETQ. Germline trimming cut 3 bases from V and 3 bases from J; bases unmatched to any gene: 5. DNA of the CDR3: TGCGCCAGCAGCTGGGCAGGGGGCGGCTATAATTCACCCCTCCACTTT. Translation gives CASSWAGGGYNSPLHF.

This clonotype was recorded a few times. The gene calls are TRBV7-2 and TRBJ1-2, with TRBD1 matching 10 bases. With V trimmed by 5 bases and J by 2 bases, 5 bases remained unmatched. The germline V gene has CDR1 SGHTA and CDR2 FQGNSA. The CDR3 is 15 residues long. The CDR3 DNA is TGTGCCAGCAGCGTGCCGGGACAGGGGAACTATGGCTACACCTTC. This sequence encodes CASSVPGQGNYGYTF.

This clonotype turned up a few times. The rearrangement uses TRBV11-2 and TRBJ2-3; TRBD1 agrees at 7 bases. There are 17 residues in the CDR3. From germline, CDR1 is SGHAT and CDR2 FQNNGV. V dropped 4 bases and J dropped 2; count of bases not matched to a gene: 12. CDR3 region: CASSYFEPGTVTDTQYF. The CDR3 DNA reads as TGTGCCAGCAGCTATTTTGAACCCGGGACAGTCACAGATACGCAGTATTTT.

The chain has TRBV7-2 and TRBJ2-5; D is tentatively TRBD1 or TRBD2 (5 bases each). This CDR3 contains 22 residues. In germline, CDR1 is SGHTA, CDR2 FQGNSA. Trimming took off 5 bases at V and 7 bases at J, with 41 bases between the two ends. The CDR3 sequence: CASSGTSTDPSTYNHQWGTQYF. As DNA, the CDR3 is TGTGCCAGCAGCGGGACCTCGACGGATCCATCAACATACAATCATCAGTGGGGGACCCAGTACTTC.

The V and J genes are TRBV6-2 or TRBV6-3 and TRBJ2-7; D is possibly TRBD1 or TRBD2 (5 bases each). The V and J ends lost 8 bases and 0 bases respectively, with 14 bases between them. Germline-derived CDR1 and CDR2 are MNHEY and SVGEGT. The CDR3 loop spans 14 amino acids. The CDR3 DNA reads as TGTGCCAGCGGGGGAAGGCAGGCCTCCTACGAGCAGTACTTC. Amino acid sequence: CASGGRQASYEQYF.

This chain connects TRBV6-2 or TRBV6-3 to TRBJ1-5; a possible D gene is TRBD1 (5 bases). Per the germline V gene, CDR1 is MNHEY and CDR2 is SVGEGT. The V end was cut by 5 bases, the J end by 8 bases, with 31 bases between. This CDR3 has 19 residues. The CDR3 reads CASSRKQIRRDWELEPQHF. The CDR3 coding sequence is TGTGCCAGCAGTCGTAAGCAAATCCGGCGGGACTGGGAATTGGAGCCCCAGCATTTT.

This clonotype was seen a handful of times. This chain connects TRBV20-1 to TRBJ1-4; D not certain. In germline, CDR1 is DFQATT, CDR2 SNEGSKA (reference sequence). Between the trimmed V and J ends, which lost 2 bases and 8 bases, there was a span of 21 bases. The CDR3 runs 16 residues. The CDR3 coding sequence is TGCAGTGCTAGACCATATACTTCCCGGTATGGGGAAAAACTGTTTTTT. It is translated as CSARPYTSRYGEKLFF.

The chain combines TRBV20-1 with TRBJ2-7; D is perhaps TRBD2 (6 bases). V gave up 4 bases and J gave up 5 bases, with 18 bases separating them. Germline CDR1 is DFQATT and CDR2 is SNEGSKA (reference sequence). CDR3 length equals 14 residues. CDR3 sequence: CSAIPGEPPDEQYV. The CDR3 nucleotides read TGCAGTGCTATCCCGGGGGAGCCGCCAGACGAGCAGTACGTC.

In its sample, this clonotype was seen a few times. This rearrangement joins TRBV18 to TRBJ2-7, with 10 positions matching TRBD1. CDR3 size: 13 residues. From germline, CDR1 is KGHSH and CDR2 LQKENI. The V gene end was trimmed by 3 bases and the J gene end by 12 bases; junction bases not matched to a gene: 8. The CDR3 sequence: CASSPWDRGYSYF. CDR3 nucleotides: TGTGCCAGCTCACCGTGGGACAGGGGCTATTCGTACTTC.

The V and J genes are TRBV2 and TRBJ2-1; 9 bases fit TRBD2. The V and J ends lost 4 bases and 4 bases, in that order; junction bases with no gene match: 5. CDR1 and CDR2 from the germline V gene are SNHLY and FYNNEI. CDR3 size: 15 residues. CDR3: CASSGASGKYNEQFF. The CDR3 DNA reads TGTGCCAGCAGTGGGGCTAGCGGGAAGTACAATGAGCAGTTCTTC.

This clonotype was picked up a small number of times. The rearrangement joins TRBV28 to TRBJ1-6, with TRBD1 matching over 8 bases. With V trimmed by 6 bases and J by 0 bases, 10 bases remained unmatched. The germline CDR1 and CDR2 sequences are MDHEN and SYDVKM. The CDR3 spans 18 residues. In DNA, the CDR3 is TGTGCCAGCAGCCCCTACGACAGGGGCTACTCCTATAATTCACCCCTCCACTTT. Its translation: CASSPYDRGYSYNSPLHF.

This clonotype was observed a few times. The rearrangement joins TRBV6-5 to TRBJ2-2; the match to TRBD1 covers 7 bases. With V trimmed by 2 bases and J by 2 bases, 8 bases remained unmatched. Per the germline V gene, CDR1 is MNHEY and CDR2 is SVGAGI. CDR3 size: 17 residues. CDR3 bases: TGTGCCAGCAGTTACCATCCGGGACAGAAAAACACCGGGGAGCTGTTTTTT. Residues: CASSYHPGQKNTGELFF.